The 2 T cell receptor beta chains listed next were all sequenced from one sample in a study of radiation and T cells in renal cell carcinoma. Here immunoSEQ multiplex PCR was the method, and the copy in TCRdb shows in-frame clones only, minus some. Of approximately 110,000 clones listed, roughly 80% were seen once; the top ten hold approximately 3%. Specified time point: baseline pretreatment blood. Stated treatment: 15 Gy SBRT to primary tumor, nephrectomy 4 weeks later. This sample comprised blood, obtained from a patient whose treatment included radiotherapy and nephrectomy. The source of these receptors is a woman between 55 and 75 years old with renal cell carcinoma.

Notes on this clone: Possible read error: a much larger clone is one base away. The rearrangement uses TRBV9 and TRBJ2-1; no clear D gene. V lost 0 bases and J 9 bases, leaving 4 bases between the germline ends. Germline CDR1 reads SGDLS; CDR2 reads YYNGEE. The CDR3 has 11 amino acids. The CDR3 region is CASSVDSEQFF. CDR3 sequence (DNA): TGTGCCAGCAGCGTAGACAGTGAGCAGTTCTTC.

The chain is built from TRBV6-1 and TRBJ1-3; D is undetermined. CDR3 size: 13 residues. Germline values: CDR1 MNHNS, CDR2 SASEGT. V gave up 5 bases and J gave up 6 bases, with 11 bases separating them. CDR3 bases: TGTGCCAGCAGTAACTTGGAACTAAACACCATATATTTT. It codes for CASSNLELNTIYF.